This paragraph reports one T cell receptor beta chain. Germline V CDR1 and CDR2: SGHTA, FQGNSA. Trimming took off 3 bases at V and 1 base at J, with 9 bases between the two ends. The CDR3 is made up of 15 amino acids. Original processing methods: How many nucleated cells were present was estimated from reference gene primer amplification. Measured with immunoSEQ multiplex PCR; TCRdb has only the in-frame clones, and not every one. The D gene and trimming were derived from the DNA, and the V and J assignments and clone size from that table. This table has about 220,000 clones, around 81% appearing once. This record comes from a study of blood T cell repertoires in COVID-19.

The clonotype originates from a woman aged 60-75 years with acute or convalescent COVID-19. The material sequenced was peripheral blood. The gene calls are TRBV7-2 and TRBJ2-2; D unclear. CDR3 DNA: TGTGCCAGCAGCTTTTATGTATTGAACACCGGGGAGCTGTTTTTT. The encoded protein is CASSFYVLNTGELFF.